This T cell receptor beta chain was captured in a study of preoperative IRX-2 immunotherapy in early breast cancer. Here immunoSEQ multiplex PCR was the method, and the copy in TCRdb shows in-frame clones only, minus some. In the table there are approximately 2,100 clones, 60% to 80% of which are singletons. The treatment: preoperative locoregional IRX-2 cytokine immunotherapy. This CDR3 is 16 amino acids long. V lost 1 base to trimming and J lost 4 bases; unmatched junction nucleotides: 4. The germline CDR1 and CDR2 sequences are KGHSY and FQNENV. The rearrangement links TRBV16 to TRBJ2-1; TRBD2 agrees at 10 bases. This receptor was obtained from a human donor with breast cancer. The specimen was tumor tissue, collected before IRX-2 immunotherapy. CDR3 DNA: TGTGCCAGCAGCCAATATGCTAGCGGGGGATACAATGAGCAGTTCTTC. Translated: CASSQYASGGYNEQFF.